Here is one TCR beta chain with its context. The sample is drawn from a study of blood T cell repertoires in COVID-19. Study-level background: COVID-19 samples from acute and convalescent phases originated in the United States, Italy and Spain. The analysed material was cDNA or gDNA that came from T cells, B-cell-depleted T cells, or PBMCs.

The CDR3 covers 15 residues. Germline CDR1 and CDR2: LNHDA and SQIVND (reference sequence). Trimming took 6 bases from V and 6 from J; bases not matched to a gene: 8. In the authors' methods: Estimation of nucleated cell counts was performed using reference gene primer amplification. TCRdb keeps only in-frame clones here, not all; method: immunoSEQ multiplex PCR. That table furnishes V, J and clone size, whereas the DNA furnished D and trimming. The top ten hold 2.3% of the sample, which has 300,000 to 450,000 clones, more than 70% seen once. The clonotype was recovered from a woman between 55 and 75 years old with COVID-19, enrolled during active disease. The chain couples TRBV19 to TRBJ2-2; 9 nucleotides line up with TRBD2. Input material: peripheral blood. The DNA for the CDR3 is TGTGCCAGTAGGAGCGGGGGGCTAGGATCCGGGGAGCTGTTTTTT. Translating it yields CASRSGGLGSGELFF.